This record covers a single TCR beta chain. As yet, its antigen is unknown. The sample belongs to a study of PD-L1 blockade in urothelial cancer. Overall study context: Enrolled patients had been treated previously with 0 to 3 chemotherapy regimens.

The protocol was immunoSEQ multiplex PCR, while the TCRdb copy is restricted to in-frame clones and leaves out a portion. This table has under 35,000 clones, 80% to 90% appearing once. This CDR3 comprises 15 residues. Trimming removed 7 bases at V and 2 bases at J, with 15 bases between. Germline V gives CDR1 LGHNT, CDR2 FRNRAP. Study results and limitations: Below-median blood TCR clonality before treatment forecast better survival.

The time point was: peripheral blood 6 weeks after treatment start. It was locally advanced or metastatic urothelial carcinoma that patients had. This receptor was taken from a man at least 80 years old with urothelial cancer. This chain connects TRBV12-5 to TRBJ2-4; the D gene is possibly TRBD1 (8 bases). This sample comprised PBMCs, obtained around atezolizumab (anti-PD-L1) treatment. The CDR3 bases are TGTGCTAGTGCCGAACAGGGGGGGTCCAAAAACATTCAGTACTTC. It encodes CASAEQGGSKNIQYF.